In this sample, the clone carrying this T cell receptor beta chain turned up a few times. The antigen is unknown. The data are from a study of early T cells in non-severe SARS-CoV-2 infection. Study context: It was bulk RNA from unsorted whole blood that was sequenced, and the chains were unpaired. Broader study findings: Database matching using VDJdb favored anti-spike CD8 responses, with private and CD4 specificities left missing.

Germline V gene lookup returns CDR1 MDHEN and CDR2 SYDVKM. The CDR3 contains 13 residues. V was pared by 11 bases and J by 0 bases, with 10 bases between. Unique molecular identifiers were affixed to single, distinct cDNA molecules. MiXCR, run by TCRdb on the 5' RACE reads, gives a single entry per CDR3 protein. The repertoire has 95,000 to 100,000 distinct CDR3 sequences, roughly 9.6% of them found once; the top ten carry roughly 4.9%. The V and J genes are TRBV28 and TRBJ1-4, with D perhaps matching TRBD1 (6 bases). The sample consisted of whole blood. The sequence was obtained from an adult who was a healthcare worker with PCR-confirmed SARS-CoV-2 infection or an uninfected control (not recorded which). The CDR3: CAGKGATNEKLFF. CDR3 nucleotides: TGTGCCGGGAAGGGGGCAACTAATGAAAAACTGTTTTTT. Drawing the rest from reference TRBV28 and TRBJ1-4, the complete variable domain is DVKVTQSSRYLVKRTGEKVFLECVQDMDHENMFWYRQDPGLGLRLIYFSYDVKMKEKGDIPEGYSVSREKKERFSLILESASTNQTSMYLCAGKGATNEKLFFGSGTQLSVL.